This TCR beta chain was documented in a study of cytomegalovirus exposure and HLA in healthy donors. This CDR3 spans 16 amino acids. V shed 3 bases, J shed 2 bases, and the junction held 5 bases outside the gene matches. Germline CDR1 LNHDA, CDR2 SQIVND (reference sequence). Assay used: immunoSEQ multiplex PCR; TCRdb lists only in-frame clones, some missing. This table holds roughly 350,000 clones, just over 85% found once. The J gene is TRBJ2-1, the V gene TRBV19; 9 bases line up with TRBD2. Material for sequencing was PBMCs. This sequence was found in a woman aged 18-29 years in good health and CMV-seronegative. This CDR3 is CASSIASGTPYNEQFF. The CDR3 DNA sequence: TGTGCCAGTAGTATCGCTAGCGGGACGCCCTACAATGAGCAGTTCTTC.